The rows below give T cell receptor beta chains drawn from one sample of a study of T cells in localized non-small cell lung cancer. Data came from immunoSEQ multiplex PCR; TCRdb stores just in-frame clones and leaves some out. The sample includes about 35,000 clones, roughly 90% of them seen just once. The starting material was peripheral blood, obtained before any cancer treatment. These receptors were obtained from a female donor of 60 years or more with stage I lung adenocarcinoma. The CDR3 runs from the conserved cysteine through the conserved F or W. A D gene is named only where the DNA matches it firmly. Some rows have no size entry. The others give once, few or many, or a class for an expanded clone.

d_call: .; j_call: TRBJ1-3; v_call: TRBV2; clone_size: .; cdr3_nt: TGTGCCAGCAGTGAAGGGCCCAGAAACACCATATATTTT; cdr3_aa: CASSEGPRNTIYF
d_call: TRBD1; j_call: TRBJ1-2; v_call: TRBV9; clone_size: once; cdr3_nt: TGTGCCAGCAGCCCATCCCCCAAAATCCAGGGGGCTGAAAACGGCTACACCTTC; cdr3_aa: CASSPSPKIQGAENGYTF
d_call: TRBD2; j_call: TRBJ2-3; v_call: TRBV25-1; clone_size: .; cdr3_nt: TGTGCCAGCAGTGTCCAAACCGGACTAGCGGGGTTAGCAGATACGCAGTATTTT; cdr3_aa: CASSVQTGLAGLADTQYF
d_call: .; j_call: TRBJ1-5; v_call: TRBV4-3; clone_size: .; cdr3_nt: TGCGCCAGCAGCCAAGACAGGGCCGGCAATCAGCCCCAGCATTTT; cdr3_aa: CASSQDRAGNQPQHF
d_call: .; j_call: TRBJ1-1; v_call: TRBV27; clone_size: .; cdr3_nt: TGTGCCAGCAGCTTATCACTGAGGGGTGAAGCTTTCTTT; cdr3_aa: CASSLSLRGEAFF
d_call: .; j_call: TRBJ1-5; v_call: TRBV19; clone_size: few; cdr3_nt: TGTGCCAGTAGTCTATACACTAGCAATCAGCCCCAGCATTTT; cdr3_aa: CASSLYTSNQPQHF
d_call: .; j_call: TRBJ1-3; v_call: TRBV4-3; clone_size: .; cdr3_nt: TGCGCCAGCAGCCAAGAGGGATTCTCTGGAAACACCATATATTTT; cdr3_aa: CASSQEGFSGNTIYF
d_call: .; j_call: TRBJ1-1; v_call: TRBV29-1; clone_size: once; cdr3_nt: TGCAGCGTAGAGGACGCGGCGAGGGCTGAAGCTTTCTTT; cdr3_aa: CSVEDAARAEAFF
d_call: .; j_call: TRBJ1-5; v_call: TRBV7-2; clone_size: .; cdr3_nt: TGTGCCAGCAGCCCTAGTAGGGGGGATCAGCCCCAGCATTTT; cdr3_aa: CASSPSRGDQPQHF
d_call: .; j_call: TRBJ2-7; v_call: TRBV10-3; clone_size: .; cdr3_nt: TGTGCCATCAGTGAGTCAGGACGGGACGAGCAGTACTTC; cdr3_aa: CAISESGRDEQYF
d_call: .; j_call: TRBJ1-1; v_call: TRBV4-1; clone_size: once; cdr3_nt: TGCGCCAGCAGCCGGAGCGGGGGGGACCCAGGCAGGAACACTGAAGCTTTCTTT; cdr3_aa: CASSRSGGDPGRNTEAFF
d_call: TRBD1; j_call: TRBJ1-2; v_call: TRBV4-3; clone_size: .; cdr3_nt: TGCGCCAGCAGCCAAGATCGACAGGGGGCGACCTATGGCTACACCTTC; cdr3_aa: CASSQDRQGATYGYTF
d_call: TRBD1; j_call: TRBJ1-1; v_call: TRBV29-1; clone_size: .; cdr3_nt: TGCAGCGTTGGGGGACAGGGGAGCACTGAAGCTTTCTTT; cdr3_aa: CSVGGQGSTEAFF
d_call: .; j_call: TRBJ2-5; v_call: TRBV30; clone_size: .; cdr3_nt: TGTGCCTGGAGCAGCTTAGAGACCCAGTACTTC; cdr3_aa: CAWSSLETQYF
d_call: TRBD2; j_call: TRBJ2-5; v_call: TRBV5-6; clone_size: .; cdr3_nt: TGTGCCAGCAGCTATAGGAAGTCTGGCTTAGCGGGGTTGTTAGAGACCCAGTACTTC; cdr3_aa: CASSYRKSGLAGLLETQYF
d_call: TRBD2; j_call: TRBJ2-3; v_call: TRBV30; clone_size: .; cdr3_nt: TGTGCCTGGAGTGTAGGTCCCGGGAGGAGCCCAGATACGCAGTATTTT; cdr3_aa: CAWSVGPGRSPDTQYF
d_call: .; j_call: TRBJ2-3; v_call: TRBV9; clone_size: .; cdr3_nt: TGTGCCAGCAGCGCTACGGGGGTTAGCACAGATACGCAGTATTTT; cdr3_aa: CASSATGVSTDTQYF
d_call: TRBD1; j_call: TRBJ2-7; v_call: TRBV27; clone_size: .; cdr3_nt: TGTGCCAGCAGGAAGCACAGGGGACCCTACGAGCAGTACTTC; cdr3_aa: CASRKHRGPYEQYF
d_call: .; j_call: TRBJ1-1; v_call: TRBV29-1; clone_size: few; cdr3_nt: TGCAGCGTTCACAACACGGGGATGAACACTGAAGCTTTCTTT; cdr3_aa: CSVHNTGMNTEAFF
d_call: .; j_call: TRBJ1-3; v_call: TRBV15; clone_size: .; cdr3_nt: TGTGCCACCAGCAGAGATAAAAACACCATATATTTT; cdr3_aa: CATSRDKNTIYF
d_call: .; j_call: TRBJ1-2; v_call: TRBV19; clone_size: .; cdr3_nt: TGTGCCAGTAGTCGGGGGGCTGGTAACTATGGCTACACCTTC; cdr3_aa: CASSRGAGNYGYTF
d_call: TRBD1; j_call: TRBJ1-1; v_call: TRBV5-6; clone_size: .; cdr3_nt: TGTGCCAGCAGTTCCATTGAGGACAGGGGCCTCATGAACACTGAAGCTTTCTTT; cdr3_aa: CASSSIEDRGLMNTEAFF
d_call: .; j_call: TRBJ2-5; v_call: TRBV7-3; clone_size: .; cdr3_nt: TGTGCCAGCAGCTTAAGTGGCGGGGCCCGGGAGACCCAGTACTTC; cdr3_aa: CASSLSGGARETQYF
d_call: TRBD1; j_call: TRBJ2-5; v_call: TRBV29-1; clone_size: .; cdr3_nt: TGCAGCGTTGGAGAGGACAGGGGAGAGACCCAGTACTTC; cdr3_aa: CSVGEDRGETQYF
d_call: TRBD2; j_call: TRBJ2-5; v_call: TRBV5-1; clone_size: .; cdr3_nt: TGCGCCAGCAGCTCCGGACTAGCGGGGATCCTGGAGACCCAGTACTTC; cdr3_aa: CASSSGLAGILETQYF
d_call: .; j_call: TRBJ2-5; v_call: TRBV5-1; clone_size: .; cdr3_nt: TGCGCCAGCAGCTGGGCAGCAGGGGCGGAGAAGACCCAGTACTTC; cdr3_aa: CASSWAAGAEKTQYF
d_call: TRBD1; j_call: TRBJ2-1; v_call: TRBV9; clone_size: .; cdr3_nt: TGTGCCAGCAGCGCATCTCGGGGACAGGGCTATGAGCAGTTCTTC; cdr3_aa: CASSASRGQGYEQFF
d_call: .; j_call: TRBJ2-7; v_call: TRBV6-1; clone_size: .; cdr3_nt: TGTGCCAGCAGTGAGTCCAGGGAGAGGGAGCAGTACTTC; cdr3_aa: CASSESREREQYF
d_call: TRBD1; j_call: TRBJ1-6; v_call: TRBV5-6; clone_size: .; cdr3_nt: TGTGCCAGCAGCTTGGGACAGGGCCGCGGGGCCCTCCACTTT; cdr3_aa: CASSLGQGRGALHF
d_call: .; j_call: TRBJ1-1; v_call: TRBV7-8; clone_size: .; cdr3_nt: TGTGCCAGCAGCTTAGATCAAGTGAACACTGAAGCTTTCTTT; cdr3_aa: CASSLDQVNTEAFF
d_call: TRBD1; j_call: TRBJ1-1; v_call: TRBV9; clone_size: few; cdr3_nt: TGTGCCAGCAGCCCCAGACAGGGGGCCGGCACTGAAGCTTTCTTT; cdr3_aa: CASSPRQGAGTEAFF
d_call: .; j_call: TRBJ2-2; v_call: TRBV6-1; clone_size: .; cdr3_nt: TGTGCCAGCGCTAGGACCGGGGAGCTGTTTTTT; cdr3_aa: CASARTGELFF
d_call: TRBD1; j_call: TRBJ1-2; v_call: TRBV5-1; clone_size: once; cdr3_nt: TGCGCCAGCACCCTTCCCGACAGGGGAAGCGGCTACACCTTC; cdr3_aa: CASTLPDRGSGYTF
d_call: TRBD2; j_call: TRBJ2-5; v_call: TRBV19; clone_size: .; cdr3_nt: TGTGCCAGTAGTATAGGGACTAGACCCCAAGAGACCCAGTACTTC; cdr3_aa: CASSIGTRPQETQYF
d_call: .; j_call: TRBJ2-3; v_call: TRBV9; clone_size: .; cdr3_nt: TGTGCCAGCAGCGATACTAGGGGGGATACGCAGTATTTT; cdr3_aa: CASSDTRGDTQYF
d_call: .; j_call: TRBJ1-2; v_call: TRBV11-2; clone_size: .; cdr3_nt: TGTGCCAGCAGCTTTTCGCAAGGGCATGGCTACACCTTC; cdr3_aa: CASSFSQGHGYTF
d_call: TRBD2; j_call: TRBJ2-3; v_call: TRBV11-2; clone_size: .; cdr3_nt: TGTGCCAGCAGAACTAGCGGGGGGCCTGCCAGGAGCACAGATACGCAGTATTTT; cdr3_aa: CASRTSGGPARSTDTQYF
d_call: TRBD1; j_call: TRBJ1-6; v_call: TRBV6-5; clone_size: .; cdr3_nt: TGTGCCAGCAGTTACGGACAGGGGAGCGATTACGCGCCCCTCCACTTT; cdr3_aa: CASSYGQGSDYAPLHF
d_call: .; j_call: TRBJ1-3; v_call: TRBV9; clone_size: .; cdr3_nt: TGTGCCAGCAGCGTAGATGGAAACACCATATATTTT; cdr3_aa: CASSVDGNTIYF
d_call: .; j_call: TRBJ1-1; v_call: TRBV6-1; clone_size: few; cdr3_nt: TGTGCCAGCAGTGAGATAGACAGGTCTGAAGCTTTCTTT; cdr3_aa: CASSEIDRSEAFF
d_call: TRBD1; j_call: TRBJ2-1; v_call: TRBV15; clone_size: .; cdr3_nt: TGTGCCACCAGCAGAGATGGAAGGGGGCGAGGTGAGCAGTTCTTC; cdr3_aa: CATSRDGRGRGEQFF
d_call: .; j_call: TRBJ2-3; v_call: TRBV30; clone_size: .; cdr3_nt: TGTGCCTGGAGTGTACTTTTAGGTACAGATACGCAGTATTTT; cdr3_aa: CAWSVLLGTDTQYF
d_call: .; j_call: TRBJ2-5; v_call: TRBV27; clone_size: .; cdr3_nt: TGTGCCAGCAGCCTCCTTGGAGAGACCCAGTACTTC; cdr3_aa: CASSLLGETQYF
d_call: TRBD1; j_call: TRBJ1-3; v_call: TRBV5-4; clone_size: .; cdr3_nt: TGTGCCAGCAGCACTAGGGACAGCTCTGGAAACACCATATATTTT; cdr3_aa: CASSTRDSSGNTIYF
d_call: .; j_call: TRBJ1-3; v_call: TRBV2; clone_size: .; cdr3_nt: TGTGCCAGCAACGAAGGAAACACCATATATTTT; cdr3_aa: CASNEGNTIYF
d_call: TRBD2; j_call: TRBJ2-1; v_call: TRBV7-3; clone_size: .; cdr3_nt: TGTGCCAGCAGCCTCACGGGACTAGCGGGAATCAATGAGCAGTTCTTC; cdr3_aa: CASSLTGLAGINEQFF
d_call: .; j_call: TRBJ2-7; v_call: TRBV4-1; clone_size: .; cdr3_nt: TGCGCCAGCAGCCAAGAATACCTCGGTGGTTCCTACGAGCAGTACTTC; cdr3_aa: CASSQEYLGGSYEQYF
d_call: .; j_call: TRBJ2-1; v_call: TRBV28; clone_size: .; cdr3_nt: TGTGCCAGCAGTTTACTGGGCGAGGAGCAGTTCTTC; cdr3_aa: CASSLLGEEQFF
d_call: TRBD2; j_call: TRBJ2-1; v_call: TRBV10-1; clone_size: .; cdr3_nt: TGCGCCAGCACCCCTGGGGGGGGGAATGAGCAGTTCTTC; cdr3_aa: CASTPGGGNEQFF
d_call: .; j_call: TRBJ2-7; v_call: TRBV27; clone_size: .; cdr3_nt: TGTGCCAGCAGTCCAACCGTAGGACAGCGGACCTACGAGCAGTACTTC; cdr3_aa: CASSPTVGQRTYEQYF
d_call: .; j_call: TRBJ2-7; v_call: TRBV6-6; clone_size: .; cdr3_nt: TGTGCCAGCAGTTACTTAAAAGGTAGCTACGAGCAGTACTTC; cdr3_aa: CASSYLKGSYEQYF
d_call: TRBD1; j_call: TRBJ2-1; v_call: TRBV5-4; clone_size: .; cdr3_nt: TGTGCCAGCAGCGGGGGGACAGGGGGCCCCTACAATGAGCAGTTCTTC; cdr3_aa: CASSGGTGGPYNEQFF